This T cell receptor (beta chain) was obtained from a study of beta chain features in type 1 diabetes. General study findings and limits: VDJ junctions from type 1 diabetes patients carried fewer insertions and larger deletions.

This CDR3 spans 15 amino acids. The V end was cut by 0 bases, the J end by 2 bases, with 8 bases between. Germline CDR1 SGHNT, CDR2 YYREEE (reference sequence). Concerning this clone: Its cognate antigen is unknown. The sample contains more than one DNA sequence encoding this CDR3.

The sequenced template was cDNA made from the entire isolated RNA. The table came from immunoSEQ multiplex PCR; TCRdb's copy has only in-frame clones and leaves some out. The repertoire includes 200,000 to 300,000 clones, 14% of them detected once, and around 0.026% sits in the top ten. This clonotype originated in a woman aged 35 to 49 in good health. The rearrangement joins TRBV5-4 to TRBJ1-4; D remains unclear. Sequenced material: naive CD4+ T cells from blood. CDR3 DNA: TGTGCCAGCAGCTTGGGAGGCACCACTAATGAAAAACTGTTTTTT. Its translation is CASSLGGTTNEKLFF.